This is a list of T cell receptor beta chains from one sample in a study of identical twins. A single record per CDR3 protein comes from TCRdb applying MiXCR to the 5' RACE reads. Of around 960,000 distinct CDR3 sequences listed, over 9% are singletons. This sample was shared with a second study, whose subject was yellow fever vaccine responses in identical twins.

Sequencing used PBMCs. These receptors came from a woman in her late teens or twenties in good health. The CDR3 runs from the conserved cysteine through the conserved F or W. D genes are given only for firm matches. Some rows have no size entry. The others give once, few or many, or a class for an expanded clone.

clone size | J gene | D gene | V gene | CDR3 protein | CDR3 DNA
NA | TRBJ2-7 | NA | TRBV25-1 | CASSELRGFSEQYF | TGTGCCAGCAGTGAATTACGGGGGTTTTCCGAGCAGTACTTC
few | TRBJ2-1 | TRBD2 | TRBV20-1 | CSARGGTSGRASYNEQFF | TGCAGTGCTAGAGGCGGGACTAGCGGGAGGGCCTCCTACAATGAGCAGTTCTTC
many | TRBJ1-5 | TRBD1 | TRBV12-3/TRBV12-4 | CASSSLGQGAGPQHF | TGTGCCAGCAGTTCGCTAGGACAGGGGGCCGGGCCCCAGCATTTT
few | TRBJ1-2 | TRBD1 | TRBV5-1 | CASSPRTGDGRNYGYTF | TGCGCCAGCAGCCCTCGGACAGGGGACGGTCGGAACTATGGCTACACCTTC
NA | TRBJ1-2 | NA | TRBV20-1 | CSARLAGFGYTF | TGCAGTGCTAGATTAGCGGGGTTTGGCTACACCTTC
NA | TRBJ2-3 | TRBD2 | TRBV10-3 | CAISELSGRTDTQYF | TGTGCCATCAGTGAGTTGAGCGGGAGGACAGATACGCAGTATTTT
NA | TRBJ2-2 | NA | TRBV5-1 | CASREIPGPHTGELFF | TGCGCCAGCAGGGAAATACCGGGACCCCACACCGGGGAGCTGTTTTTT
many | TRBJ2-1 | TRBD1 | TRBV6-5 | CASRLQGDRYNEQFF | TGTGCCAGCAGATTACAGGGGGATCGCTACAATGAGCAGTTCTTC
NA | TRBJ1-1 | TRBD1 | TRBV18 | CASSLFGQGGSSNTEAFF | TGTGCCAGCTCACTATTCGGACAGGGGGGGTCTTCGAACACTGAAGCTTTCTTT
once | TRBJ2-7 | NA | TRBV7-9 | CASSSHSSGKTDEQYF | TGTGCCAGCAGCTCCCATAGCAGTGGGAAGACCGACGAGCAGTACTTC
few | TRBJ1-2 | TRBD1 | TRBV18 | CASSPPTGKGAYGYTF | TGTGCCAGCTCACCTCCGACAGGGAAAGGCGCCTATGGCTACACCTTC
NA | TRBJ2-7 | TRBD1 | TRBV7-9 | CASSLAWDRVQSYEQYF | TGTGCCAGCAGCTTAGCTTGGGACAGGGTTCAGTCCTACGAGCAGTACTTC
many | TRBJ2-3 | TRBD1 | TRBV28 | CASSLEAGTGSTDTQYF | TGTGCCAGCAGTTTGGAGGCCGGGACAGGAAGCACAGATACGCAGTATTTT
few | TRBJ1-5 | TRBD1 | TRBV15 | CATSEASYRGQPQHF | TGTGCCACCAGCGAGGCCTCTTACAGGGGCCAGCCCCAGCATTTT
NA | TRBJ2-5 | TRBD2 | TRBV4-1 | CASSHYGLEETQYF | TGCGCCAGCAGCCATTACGGACTAGAGGAGACCCAGTACTTC
few | TRBJ2-6 | NA | TRBV29-1 | CSVVAQPGANVLTF | TGCAGCGTTGTCGCACAGCCAGGGGCCAACGTCCTGACTTTC
few | TRBJ1-1 | TRBD1 | TRBV7-6 | CASSSTGQAGTEAFF | TGTGCCAGCAGCTCCACGGGACAGGCGGGAACTGAAGCTTTCTTT
NA | TRBJ2-5 | NA | TRBV20-1 | CSARRPTQETQYF | TGCAGTGCTAGGCGCCCAACTCAAGAGACCCAGTACTTC
few | TRBJ2-1 | NA | TRBV11-1 | CASSPGGLRNPSHNEQFF | TGTGCCAGCAGCCCGGGTGGATTACGGAACCCCTCCCACAATGAGCAGTTCTTC
NA | TRBJ2-1 | NA | TRBV12-3/TRBV12-4 | CASSPFEVAGLSSYNEQFF | TGTGCCAGCAGTCCCTTCGAGGTTGCGGGGCTCAGCTCCTACAATGAGCAGTTCTTC
few | TRBJ2-3 | TRBD2 | TRBV4-1 | CASSQTLAGADTQYF | TGCGCCAGCAGCCAAACGCTAGCGGGAGCAGATACGCAGTATTTT
NA | TRBJ2-3 | TRBD2 | TRBV7-9 | CASRGGTSGGPDTQYF | TGTGCCAGCAGAGGAGGGACTAGCGGGGGGCCAGATACGCAGTATTTT
many | TRBJ2-2 | TRBD1 | TRBV20-1 | CSADRTGYRELFF | TGCAGTGCTGACCGGACAGGGTATAGGGAGCTGTTTTTT
few | TRBJ1-2 | NA | TRBV5-1 | CASSSGQSLNYGYTF | TGCGCCAGCAGCTCAGGACAGTCGCTCAACTATGGCTACACCTTC
few | TRBJ2-5 | NA | TRBV3-1 | CASSQGYARQETQYF | TGTGCCAGCAGCCAAGGTTACGCGCGCCAAGAGACCCAGTACTTC
few | TRBJ1-2 | TRBD1 | TRBV7-9 | CASSQGDSKLHGYTF | TGTGCCAGCAGCCAAGGGGACAGCAAACTACATGGCTACACCTTC
NA | TRBJ2-1 | TRBD2 | TRBV7-8 | CASSLAGTSGRPYNEQFF | TGTGCCAGCAGCTTAGCCGGGACTAGCGGGAGACCTTACAATGAGCAGTTCTTC
few | TRBJ1-1 | NA | TRBV7-9 | CASSLVAGAFF | TGTGCCAGCAGCTTAGTAGCTGGGGCTTTCTTT
many | TRBJ2-7 | TRBD1 | TRBV29-1 | CSARTGTGTYEQYF | TGCAGCGCCCGAACCGGGACAGGGACCTACGAGCAGTACTTC
NA | TRBJ2-4 | NA | TRBV28 | CASRSPGTKIYF | TGTGCCAGCAGGAGCCCCGGGACAAAAATCTACTTC
NA | TRBJ2-5 | NA | TRBV7-6 | CASTWTKKYF | TGTGCCAGCACGTGGACTAAAAAGTACTTC
many | TRBJ2-1 | NA | TRBV12-3/TRBV12-4 | CASSIYNEQFF | TGTGCCAGCAGCATCTACAATGAGCAGTTCTTC
few | TRBJ2-3 | NA | TRBV27 | CASTLGGLRTDTQYF | TGTGCCAGCACGTTAGGGGGGCTGAGGACAGATACGCAGTATTTT
few | TRBJ2-3 | NA | TRBV19 | CASSYGPSTDTQYF | TGTGCCAGCTCCTACGGTCCTAGCACAGATACGCAGTATTTT
few | TRBJ2-1 | NA | TRBV28 | CATDSGGGLDEQFF | TGTGCCACCGATTCAGGGGGAGGGCTTGATGAGCAGTTCTTC
NA | TRBJ2-2 | NA | TRBV4-2 | CASSRAYGFGGTAGELFF | TGTGCCAGCAGCCGAGCCTATGGATTTGGGGGGACTGCCGGGGAGCTGTTTTTT
NA | TRBJ2-1 | TRBD1 | TRBV5-1 | CASSSTGQSINEQFF | TGCGCCAGCAGCTCCACGGGACAGTCCATCAATGAGCAGTTCTTC
NA | TRBJ1-2 | NA | TRBV7-2 | CASSLAFTENYGYTF | TGTGCCAGCAGCTTAGCTTTTACGGAAAACTATGGCTACACCTTC
few | TRBJ2-3 | TRBD1 | TRBV7-9 | CASSNGQANQDTQYF | TGTGCCAGCAGCAACGGACAGGCAAACCAAGATACGCAGTATTTT
few | TRBJ2-1 | NA | TRBV3-1 | CASSQDLGRHNEQFF | TGTGCCAGCAGCCAAGATTTGGGACGGCACAATGAGCAGTTCTTC
few | TRBJ2-1 | TRBD2 | TRBV20-1 | CSARENLGLAGNNEQFF | TGCAGTGCTAGAGAAAATCTAGGACTAGCGGGAAACAATGAGCAGTTCTTC
few | TRBJ2-3 | NA | TRBV24-1 | CATSPTGTDTQYF | TGTGCCACCAGTCCCACTGGGACAGATACGCAGTATTTT